This TCR beta chain comes out of a study of blood T cell repertoires in COVID-19. For the study at large: Whether acute or convalescent, the COVID-19 samples came from the United States, Italy and Spain.

This clone was counted only a few times. Germline V gene lookup returns CDR1 SGHDT and CDR2 YYEEEE. The CDR3 sequence is 14 residues long. Losses at the gene ends were 2 bases for V and 0 bases for J; bases not matched to a gene: 2. Original analysis: Researchers report that nucleated cell counts were estimated from reference gene primer amplification. TCRdb keeps only in-frame clones here, not all; method: immunoSEQ multiplex PCR. V, J and clone size are those of that table, while D and trimming were read from the DNA. The sample lists some 400,000 clones; over 75% were seen once. Sequencing was done on a sample of PBMCs or T cells enriched from blood (not recorded which). The chain employs TRBV5-6 and TRBJ2-7; 7 bases match TRBD1. The source is a man aged 25-45 years who had recovered from COVID-19. The CDR3 here is CASSFGDSSYEQYF. The DNA for the CDR3 is TGTGCCAGCAGCTTCGGGGACAGCTCCTACGAGCAGTACTTC.